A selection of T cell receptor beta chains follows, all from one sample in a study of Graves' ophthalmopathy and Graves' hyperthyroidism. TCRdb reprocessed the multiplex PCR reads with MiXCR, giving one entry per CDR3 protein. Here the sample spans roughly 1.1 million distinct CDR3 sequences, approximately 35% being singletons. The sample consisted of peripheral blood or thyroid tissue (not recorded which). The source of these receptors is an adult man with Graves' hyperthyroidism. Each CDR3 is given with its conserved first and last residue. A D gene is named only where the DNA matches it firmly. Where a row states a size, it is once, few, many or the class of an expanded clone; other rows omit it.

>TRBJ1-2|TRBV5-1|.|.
TGCGCCAGCAGCTTGGTGACAGCTACGAATGGCTACACCTTC
CASSLVTATNGYTF
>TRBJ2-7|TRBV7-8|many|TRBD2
TGTGCCAGCAGTGAGGGACTAGCGAAAACCTACGAGCAGTACTTC
CASSEGLAKTYEQYF
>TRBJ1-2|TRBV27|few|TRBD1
TGTGCCAGCAGTTGGCAGGGGGGGAATGGCTACACCTTC
CASSWQGGNGYTF
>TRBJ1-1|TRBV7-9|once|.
TGTGCCAGCAGCAAGGGGCAGGTACCGATGAACACTGAAGCTTTCTTT
CASSKGQVPMNTEAFF
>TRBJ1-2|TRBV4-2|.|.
TGTGCCAGCAGCCCCGGGAAAGGTACGGGGATTCGTGGCTACACCTTC
CASSPGKGTGIRGYTF
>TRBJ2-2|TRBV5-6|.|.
TGTGCCAGCAGCTTGGAAGGGGTGGACACCGGGGAGCTGTTTTTT
CASSLEGVDTGELFF
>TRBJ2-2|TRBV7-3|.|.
TGTGCCAGCAGCTTCACTACGAATACCGGGGAGCTGTTTTTT
CASSFTTNTGELFF
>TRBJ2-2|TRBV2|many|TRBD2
TGTGCCAGCAGAGAGCGGGAGGGAAGCGGGGAGCTGTTTTTT
CASREREGSGELFF
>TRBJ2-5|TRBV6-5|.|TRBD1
TGTGCCAGCAGTTACCCGACAGGGTTTGGGCAAGAGACCCAGTACTTC
CASSYPTGFGQETQYF
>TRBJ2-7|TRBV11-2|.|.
TGCGCCAGCAGCCAAGACGGGGCAGGCGACTACGAGCAGTACTTC
CASSQDGAGDYEQYF
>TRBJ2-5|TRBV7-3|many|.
TGTGCCAGCAGCTTAAAGGGGCAGGGGCGAGAGACCCAGTACTTC
CASSLKGQGRETQYF
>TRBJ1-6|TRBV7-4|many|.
TGTGCCAGCAGCTTAAAGAGTAATTCACCCCTCCACTTT
CASSLKSNSPLHF
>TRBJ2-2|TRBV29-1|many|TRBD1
TGCAGCGTTTATACAGGGGGCTCGAACACCGGGGAGCTGTTTTTT
CSVYTGGSNTGELFF
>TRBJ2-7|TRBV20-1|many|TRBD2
TGCAGTGCTATACCCAGCGGGAGCTACGAGCAGTACTTC
CSAIPSGSYEQYF
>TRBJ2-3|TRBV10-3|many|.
TGTGCCATCAGTGGATCGCCAGATACGCAGTATTTT
CAISGSPDTQYF
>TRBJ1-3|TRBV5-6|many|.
TGTGCCAGCAGCCGTCGGACGTTGAGGAACACCATATATTTT
CASSRRTLRNTIYF
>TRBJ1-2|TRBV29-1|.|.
TGCAGCGCAGGGCCAAATGGCTACACCTTC
CSAGPNGYTF
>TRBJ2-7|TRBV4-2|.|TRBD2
TGTGCCAGCAGCCAAGATCTGCTAGCGGGAGACGTGGGTAGGGCCTACGAGCAGTACTTC
CASSQDLLAGDVGRAYEQYF
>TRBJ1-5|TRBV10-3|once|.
TGTGCCATCAGTGTACAGGGCGCCAGCAATCAGCCCCAGCATTTT
CAISVQGASNQPQHF
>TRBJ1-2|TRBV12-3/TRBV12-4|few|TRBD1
TGTGCCAGCACCCTTACTCCGGGACAGGGGTATGGCTACACCTTC
CASTLTPGQGYGYTF
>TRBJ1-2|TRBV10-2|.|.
TGCGCCAGCACCTCCGACAGTCTTTTAAACTATGGCTACACCTTC
CASTSDSLLNYGYTF
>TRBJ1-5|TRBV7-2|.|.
TGTGCCAGCAACCCGAGCGGGGGGCCGGGTCAGACCCAGCATTTT
CASNPSGGPGQTQHF
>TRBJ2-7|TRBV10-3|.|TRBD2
TGTGCCCCCCCTAGGCTAGCGGGAGCCTACGAGCAGTACTTC
CAPPRLAGAYEQYF
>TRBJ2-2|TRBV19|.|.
TGTGCCAGTAGCCTCACGGGTGGGACCGGGGAGCTGTCTTTT
CASSLTGGTGELSF
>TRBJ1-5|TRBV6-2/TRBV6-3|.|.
TGTGCCAGCAGCCCCATTGGCCGCGGCAATCAGCCCCAGCATTTT
CASSPIGRGNQPQHF
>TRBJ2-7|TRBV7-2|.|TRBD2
TGTGCCAGCACCTGGACTAGCGGGAGGCCCCACGAGCAGTATTTC
CASTWTSGRPHEQYF
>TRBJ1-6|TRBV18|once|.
TGTGCCAGCTCACCACCTCCAGGCGGGGATTCACCCCTCCACTTT
CASSPPPGGDSPLHF
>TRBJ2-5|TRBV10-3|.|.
TGTGCCATCAGTTACGGTCCAGGTCTGAAGACCCAGTACTTC
CAISYGPGLKTQYF
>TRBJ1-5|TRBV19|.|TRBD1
TGTGCCAGTAGTATATCCCCGGACAGGGTGTATCAGCCCCAGCATTTT
CASSISPDRVYQPQHF
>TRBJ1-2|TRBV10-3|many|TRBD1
TGTGCCACGCGATCAATTGAGGGACAGATAAACTATGGCTACACCTTC
CATRSIEGQINYGYTF
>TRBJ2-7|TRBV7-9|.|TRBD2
TGTGCCAGCACCCCCTACCGGACTAGCAATGGCGAGCAGTACTTC
CASTPYRTSNGEQYF
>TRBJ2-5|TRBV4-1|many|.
TGCGCCAGCAGCCAAGAGATCGGGGAGACCCAGTACTTC
CASSQEIGETQYF
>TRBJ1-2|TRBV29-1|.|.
TGCAGCGTTCGCCAGGGCAGCCCTGAAGCTTTGGGACTTGGCTACACCTTC
CSVRQGSPEALGLGYTF
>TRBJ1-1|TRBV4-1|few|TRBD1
TGCGCCAGCAGCCAAGATTCCGCAGGGGGACGTCGAGAGACTGAAGCTTTCTTT
CASSQDSAGGRRETEAFF
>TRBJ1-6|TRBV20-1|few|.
TGCAGTGCTAGAGATAAATCCGGGGGGCGGTCACCCCTCCACTTT
CSARDKSGGRSPLHF
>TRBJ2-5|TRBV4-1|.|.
TGCGCCAGCAGCCAAGAGGCAGGGGAGACCCAGCACTTC
CASSQEAGETQHF
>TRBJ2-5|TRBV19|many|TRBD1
TGTGCCAGTGCATCTACAGGGGGTGCGGGGGAGACCCAGTACTTC
CASASTGGAGETQYF
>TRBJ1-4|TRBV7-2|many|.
TGTGCCAGCAGCACACAGGAGAAAGCTAATGAAAAACTGTTTTTT
CASSTQEKANEKLFF
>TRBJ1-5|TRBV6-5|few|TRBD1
TGTGCCAGCAAAGACAGGGCTAGCAATCAGCCCCAGCATTTT
CASKDRASNQPQHF
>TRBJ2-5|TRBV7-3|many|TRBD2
TGTGCCAGCAGCTTGACTAGCGGGAGGGAAGAGACCCAGTACTTC
CASSLTSGREETQYF
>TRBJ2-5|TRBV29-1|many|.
TGCAGCGTTGACGGGGGCAGGGAAGAGACCCAGTACTTC
CSVDGGREETQYF
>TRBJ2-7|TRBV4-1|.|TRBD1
TGCGCCAGCAGCCAGAGACAGGGGATTACCTACGAGCAGTACTTC
CASSQRQGITYEQYF
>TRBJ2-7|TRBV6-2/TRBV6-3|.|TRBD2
TGTGCCAGCAGTGCAAGACTAGCGGGAGGATTGGACGAGCAGTACTTC
CASSARLAGGLDEQYF
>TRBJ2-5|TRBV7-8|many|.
TGTGCCAGCAGCTACCTTCGGGGCACGACGGAGACCCAGTACTTC
CASSYLRGTTETQYF
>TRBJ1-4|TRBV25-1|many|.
TGTGCCAGCAGTGGTCTGGGCAGGACGGAAAAACTGTTTTTT
CASSGLGRTEKLFF
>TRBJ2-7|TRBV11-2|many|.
TGTGCCAGCAGCTTAGAGGGGACGGCGGGTCACTACGAGCAGTACTTC
CASSLEGTAGHYEQYF
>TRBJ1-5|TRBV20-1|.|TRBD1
TGCAGTGCTAGCACAGGGGGGAACGCGGAGACCCAGCATTTT
CSASTGGNAETQHF
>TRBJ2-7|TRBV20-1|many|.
TGCAGTGCTCTCCCCACCACCAGCTCCTACGAGCAGTACTTC
CSALPTTSSYEQYF
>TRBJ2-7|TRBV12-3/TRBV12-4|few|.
TGTGCCAGCACCCAGGGGAGGTACGAGCAGTACTTC
CASTQGRYEQYF
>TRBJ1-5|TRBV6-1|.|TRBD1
TGTGCCAGCACCCCGACAGGGCTTAATCAGCCCCAGCATTTT
CASTPTGLNQPQHF
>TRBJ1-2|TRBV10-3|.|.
TGTGCCATCAGTGGCCAGAATGGCTACACCTTC
CAISGQNGYTF
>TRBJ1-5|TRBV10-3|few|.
TGTGCCGTAAACGAGGGAGGTAGCAATCAGCCCCAGCATTTT
CAVNEGGSNQPQHF
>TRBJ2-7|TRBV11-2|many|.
TGTGCCAGCAGCTTAATGACAGACTTGTTCTACGAGCAGTACTTC
CASSLMTDLFYEQYF